A single sample is the source of the 17 T cell receptor beta chains below, sequenced in a study of blood T cell repertoires in COVID-19. Assay: immunoSEQ multiplex PCR; the TCRdb copy retains only in-frame clones and omits some. Of under 350,000 clones in the sample, about 90% were seen once. Sequencing was carried out using peripheral blood. These receptors all stem from a woman aged 30 to 39 with COVID-19, enrolled during active disease.

Only a few counts were recorded for this clone. This chain links TRBV5-4 with TRBJ1-1, with D perhaps TRBD1 (5 bases). Germline V lookup: CDR1 SGHNT, CDR2 YYREEE (reference sequence). The CDR3 is 15 residues long. Trimming took off 0 bases at V and 5 bases at J, with 14 bases between the two ends. CDR3 DNA: TGTGCCAGCAGCTTGGAGGACACTCTGGGGACTGAAGCTTTCTTT. This codes for CASSLEDTLGTEAFF.

The genes are TRBV7-9 and TRBJ2-3, with D tentatively TRBD2 (5 bases). Germline CDR1 SEHNR, CDR2 FQNEAQ (reference sequence). Trimming pared 7 bases from V and 3 bases from J, leaving 11 bases between. The CDR3 consists of 13 residues. CDR3 in DNA: TGTGCCAGCAATCCGGGGAGAACAGATACGCAGTATTTT. This gives the protein CASNPGRTDTQYF.

V usage is TRBV19 and J usage is TRBJ2-1; D gene uncertain. Germline assignment: CDR1 LNHDA and CDR2 SQIVND (reference sequence). CDR3 length: 12 residues. Trimming shortened V by 3 bases and J by 6 bases, and 6 bases separated the two germline ends. The CDR3 reads CASSILPNEQFF. The CDR3 DNA is TGTGCCAGTAGTATTCTCCCCAATGAGCAGTTCTTC.

This clone was counted a few times. J is TRBJ1-6 and V is TRBV5-6, with D perhaps matching TRBD1 (5 bases). Germline lookup yields CDR1 SGHDT and CDR2 YYEEEE. The length of the CDR3 is 16 residues. V was trimmed by 4 bases and J by 5 bases, leaving 16 bases between them. The CDR3 sequence: CASSPIRTRHNSPLHF. The CDR3 DNA reads TGTGCCAGCAGCCCTATAAGGACAAGGCATAATTCACCCCTCCACTTT. The whole variable domain, filled in from reference TRBV5-6 and TRBJ1-6, reads DAGVTQSPTHLIKTRGQQVTLRCSPKSGHDTVSWYQQALGQGPQFIFQYYEEEERQRGNFPDRFSGHQFPNYSSELNVNALLLGDSALYLCASSPIRTRHNSPLHFGNGTRLTVT.

The chain links TRBV6-5 to TRBJ1-5; D possibly corresponds to TRBD1 (6 bases). The CDR3 is made up of 13 amino acids. Trimming shortened V by 8 bases and J by 0 bases, and 8 bases separated the two germline ends. Per the germline V gene, CDR1 is MNHEY and CDR2 is SVGAGI. The CDR3 reads CASGQYSNQPQHF. The DNA for the CDR3 is TGTGCCAGCGGACAGTATAGCAATCAGCCCCAGCATTTT.

This sequence joins TRBV7-3 and TRBJ1-1; D is uncertain. V lost 5 bases, J lost 1 base, and 8 bases lay in between. The germline CDR1 and CDR2 sequences are SGHTA and FQGTGA. The CDR3 has 13 amino acids. CDR3 nucleotide sequence: TGTGCCAGCAGCCCAACAGCGAACACTGAAGCTTTCTTT. This codes for CASSPTANTEAFF.

The gene calls are TRBV5-5 and TRBJ2-3; TRBD1 is a possible D gene (5 bases). Between the trimmed V and J ends, which lost 0 bases and 1 base, there was a span of 6 bases. The CDR3 sequence is 14 residues long. Germline CDR1 SGHKS, CDR2 YYEKEE (reference sequence). The CDR3 is CASSLEGGTDTQYF. Here the CDR3 DNA reads TGTGCCAGCAGCTTGGAAGGGGGCACAGATACGCAGTATTTT. Filled out from reference TRBV5-5 and TRBJ2-3, the complete variable domain reads DAGVTQSPTHLIKTRGQQVTLRCSPISGHKSVSWYQQVLGQGPQFIFQYYEKEERGRGNFPDRFSARQFPNYSSELNVNALLLGDSALYLCASSLEGGTDTQYFGPGTRLTVL.

The V and J genes are TRBV30 and TRBJ1-2; maybe TRBD1 (6 bases). Trimming shortened V by 4 bases and J by 4 bases, and 13 bases separated the two germline ends. The germline CDR1 and CDR2 sequences are GTSNPN and SVGIG (reference sequence). This CDR3 region has 13 residues. The CDR3, as DNA: TGTGCCTGGAACAGGGCCTGGGGCTATGGCTACACCTTC. Its translation is CAWNRAWGYGYTF.

This clone was detected only a few times. The gene calls are TRBV6-5 and TRBJ1-2; 8 nucleotides align to TRBD1. With V trimmed by 6 bases and J by 5 bases, 8 bases remained unmatched. The CDR3 is 14 amino acids. The germline CDR1 and CDR2 sequences are MNHEY and SVGAGI. The CDR3 sequence is CASRARDRSYGYTF. CDR3 DNA: TGTGCCAGCAGAGCAAGGGACAGGTCATATGGCTACACCTTC.

The chain links TRBV5-5 to TRBJ2-7; D is unresolved. The germline CDR1 and CDR2 sequences are SGHKS and YYEKEE (reference sequence). The CDR3 length is 13 residues. Trimming cost V 1 base and J 7 bases, with 12 bases left between them. In DNA form, the CDR3 reads TGTGCCAGCAGCTTGTCGGAGCGTGGGGAGCAGTACGTC. Translation gives CASSLSERGEQYV.

A note on this clone: At the DNA level, this CDR3 is encoded by other sequences in the same sample as well. This chain joins TRBV24-1 and TRBJ1-2; 8 bases map to TRBD1. CDR1 and CDR2 from the germline V gene are KGHDR and SFDVKD. V lost 9 bases and J lost 4; bases outside the gene matches: 3. This CDR3 spans 12 amino acids. As DNA, the CDR3 is TGTGCCACCTCAGGGGGCGGCTATGGCTACACCTTC. This sequence encodes CATSGGGYGYTF.

The rearrangement joins TRBV3-1 (or the pseudogene TRBV3-2) to TRBJ1-4; the D gene is possibly TRBD1 (5 bases). Trimming pared 4 bases from V and 5 bases from J, leaving 11 bases between. The CDR3 is made up of 14 amino acids. CDR1 is LGHDT, CDR2 YNNKEL, per germline (reference sequence). The CDR3 nucleotides are TGTGCCAGCAGCCTCCGTGGGGCCAATGAAAAACTGTTTTTT. It specifies CASSLRGANEKLFF.

CDR3 loop: CASASGGVTYEQYF. CDR3 nucleotide sequence: TGCGCCAGCGCTAGCGGGGGCGTCACCTACGAGCAGTACTTC. The chain has TRBV5-1 and TRBJ2-7, with TRBD2 matching over 10 bases. V gave up 7 bases and J gave up 2 bases; unmatched junction bases: 6. The CDR3 runs 14 residues. Germline V lookup: CDR1 SGHRS, CDR2 YFSETQ.

This clone was counted a single time. The V call is TRBV19, the J call TRBJ2-2; 7 positions match TRBD1. This CDR3 is 14 amino acids long. Germline CDR1 is LNHDA and CDR2 is SQIVND (reference sequence). V was pared by 5 bases and J by 4 bases, with 4 bases of the junction left unmatched. The CDR3: CASSRQGFTGELFF. DNA of the CDR3: TGTGCCAGTAGTCGACAGGGCTTCACCGGGGAGCTGTTTTTT.

V gene TRBV19 combines with J gene TRBJ1-3, with D perhaps matching TRBD1 (5 bases). Trimming cost V 5 bases and J 2 bases, with 10 bases left between them. There are 14 residues in the CDR3. Germline lookup yields CDR1 LNHDA and CDR2 SQIVND (reference sequence). CDR3 in amino acids: CASSPDSTGNTIYF. DNA for the CDR3: TGTGCCAGTAGTCCTGACAGTACTGGAAACACCATATATTTT.

The chain joins TRBV4-1 to TRBJ2-5, with TRBD2 matching 9 bases. The length of the CDR3 is 17 residues. CDR1 and CDR2 (germline): MGHRA, YSYEKL. J lost 5 bases, V lost 0 bases, and 10 bases had no gene match. CDR3 residues: CASSQDPAGGLLETQYF. The CDR3 DNA reads as TGCGCCAGCAGCCAAGATCCGGCGGGGGGGCTCCTGGAGACCCAGTACTTC.

J is TRBJ2-7 and V is TRBV7-2; 7 bases line up with TRBD1. The V segment lost 5 bases and the J segment 2 bases; nucleotides outside the gene matches: 9. This CDR3 comprises 15 residues. In germline, CDR1 is SGHTA, CDR2 FQGNSA. The CDR3 spells CASSTSGTVTYEQYF. The CDR3, as DNA: TGTGCCAGCAGCACCTCCGGGACAGTGACCTACGAGCAGTACTTC.